Presented here are 22 T cell receptor beta chains from one specimen sequenced in a study of cytomegalovirus exposure and HLA in healthy donors. This PCR relied on a set of 60 Vbeta primers and 13 Jbeta primers. Sequencing was performed with immunoSEQ multiplex PCR; in TCRdb, only in-frame clones are kept and a portion is missing. The data hold around 52,000 clones, with roughly 80% observed a single time. Sample: PBMCs. These receptors were collected from a middle-aged man in good health and CMV-seronegative.

This chain joins TRBV6-5 and TRBJ1-1; no definite D call. Germline-derived CDR1 and CDR2 are MNHEY and SVGAGI. The ends were cut back, 1 base at V and 6 bases at J, with 9 bases in the middle. The CDR3 sequence is 13 residues long. Here the CDR3 DNA reads TGTGCCAGCAGTTACTACGACGGAGCTGAAGCTTTCTTT. This codes for CASSYYDGAEAFF.

The CDR3 spells CASSFEGTGSGLQTQYF. The CDR3 nucleotides are TGTGCCAGCAGCTTCGAGGGGACAGGGTCGGGGTTGCAGACCCAGTACTTC. The chain joins TRBV11-3 to TRBJ2-5; TRBD1 matches at 9 bases. Germline CDR1 is SGHNT and CDR2 is YENEEA. V gave up 3 bases and J gave up 6 bases; unmatched junction bases: 14. The CDR3 runs to 17 residues.

J is TRBJ2-3 and V is TRBV7-2; TRBD1 matches at 8 bases. After removal of 1 base from V and 6 bases from J, the junction contained 9 bases not matched to a gene. The CDR3 loop spans 16 amino acids. Germline V gene data show CDR1 as SGHTA and CDR2 as FQGNSA. CDR3 loop: CASSLDWTGSMDTQYF. CDR3 in DNA: TGTGCCAGCAGCTTAGATTGGACAGGGTCTATGGATACGCAGTATTTT.

This rearrangement joins TRBV10-3 to TRBJ1-2; D is unclear. Germline-derived CDR1 and CDR2 are ENHRY and SYGVKD. The CDR3 consists of 15 residues. V dropped 0 bases and J dropped 4 bases, with 12 bases sitting between them. CDR3 residues: CAISESNQTRYGYTF. The CDR3 DNA reads as TGTGCCATCAGTGAGTCGAATCAGACACGCTATGGCTACACCTTC.

The chain links TRBV6-6 to TRBJ1-5, with no clear D. Trimming pared 6 bases from V and 9 bases from J, leaving 12 bases between. Germline V gene lookup returns CDR1 MNHNY and CDR2 SVGAGI (reference sequence). This CDR3 is built from 12 residues. CDR3 in amino acids: CASSPPLRPQHF. In nucleotides, the CDR3 is TGTGCCAGCAGCCCACCCCTAAGGCCCCAGCATTTT.

The chain couples TRBV5-6 to TRBJ1-1, with D unclear. The CDR3 runs to 17 residues. V lost 4 bases to trimming and J lost 4 bases, with 23 bases between them. The germline V gene has CDR1 SGHDT and CDR2 YYEEEE. The CDR3 nucleotides are TGTGCCAGCAGCACCCGTCTTGGTCCCTGGAGATTCACTGAAGCTTTCTTT. Translated, it gives CASSTRLGPWRFTEAFF.

The chain uses TRBV5-4 and TRBJ1-1, with D possibly matching TRBD1 (5 bases). The CDR3 sequence is 15 residues long. Per the germline V gene, CDR1 is SGHNT and CDR2 is YYREEE (reference sequence). Trimming shortened V by 4 bases and J by 1 base, and 14 bases separated the two germline ends. In DNA, the CDR3 is TGTGCCAGCAGCCCCCAAAGGGGTGCGAACACTGAAGCTTTCTTT. The encoded protein is CASSPQRGANTEAFF.

The V gene is TRBV5-8, the J gene TRBJ1-5; TRBD1 matches at 7 bases. The germline CDR1 and CDR2 sequences are SGHTS and YDEGEE. V shed 2 bases, J shed 3 bases, and the junction held 8 bases outside the gene matches. This CDR3 comprises 16 residues. The CDR3 reads CASSFYGTALNQPQHF. The CDR3 nucleotides are TGTGCCAGCAGCTTTTATGGGACAGCTCTCAATCAGCCCCAGCATTTT.

The rearrangement links TRBV14 to TRBJ2-5, with 13 bases lining up with TRBD2. The CDR3 extends over 18 amino acids. Germline CDR1 reads SGHDN; CDR2 reads FVKESK. V lost 0 bases to trimming and J lost 5 bases; unmatched junction nucleotides: 9. The CDR3 nucleotides are TGTGCCAGCAGCCAAGAGGGGACTAGCGGGGCCTGGTTGGAGACCCAGTACTTC. It yields the protein CASSQEGTSGAWLETQYF.

The CDR3 region has the DNA TGTGCCAGCAGTTACGGGTATCGGGGGGCCATTTACGAGCAGTACTTC. This sequence encodes CASSYGYRGAIYEQYF. The chain recombines TRBV6-6 with TRBJ2-7; a possible D gene is TRBD2 (7 bases). V was shortened by 2 bases and J by 4 bases, with 18 bases between the two germline ends. The germline gives CDR1 MNHNY, CDR2 SVGAGI (reference sequence). This CDR3 has 16 amino acids.

Comment on this clone: One junction end does not reproduce the germline sequence, and a read error may be involved. J is TRBJ2-7 and V is TRBV11-2; 7 bases are a match to TRBD1. The CDR3 extends over 11 amino acids. Germline-derived CDR1 and CDR2 are SGHAT and FQNNGV. The CDR3 region is CASSLVGQPLF. Here the CDR3 DNA reads TGTGCCAGCAGCTTAGTGGGACAGCCCTTATTC.

The V gene is TRBV30, the J gene TRBJ2-7, with no clear D. This CDR3 has 14 amino acids. The germline V gene encodes CDR1 GTSNPN and CDR2 SVGIG (reference sequence). V was clipped by 2 bases and J by 2 bases, with 13 bases between them. CDR3 protein: CAWSHLREAYEQYF. DNA of the CDR3: TGTGCCTGGAGTCATCTTAGAGAGGCCTACGAGCAGTACTTC.

This sequence joins TRBV4-2 and TRBJ2-3; maybe TRBD2 (7 bases). The CDR3 runs 16 residues. V lost 0 bases and J lost 1, with 11 bases in between. Per germline, CDR1 LGHNA and CDR2 YNFKEQ. In DNA, the CDR3 is TGTGCCAGCAGCCAAGAGGCGGGGGCGGGCACAGATACGCAGTATTTT. This sequence encodes CASSQEAGAGTDTQYF.

V and J are TRBV29-1 and TRBJ1-1; 9 bases align to TRBD1. V shed 4 bases, J shed 6 bases, and the junction held 3 bases outside the gene matches. The CDR3 is 12 residues long. CDR1 is SQVTM and CDR2 is ANQGSEA in the germline V gene. CDR3 in DNA: TGCAGCGTTGTGGGACAGGGCCCTGAAGCTTTCTTT. Residues: CSVVGQGPEAFF.

The genes are TRBV5-6 and TRBJ2-1; TRBD1 aligns across 9 bases. V gave up 5 bases and J gave up 8 bases; unmatched junction bases: 11. CDR3 length equals 15 residues. Per germline, CDR1 SGHDT and CDR2 YYEEEE. The CDR3 DNA sequence: TGTGCCAGCAGACCCACGGGACAGGGTGATCATGAGCAGTTCTTC. It encodes CASRPTGQGDHEQFF.

The chain is built from TRBV7-9 and TRBJ2-3, with a possible D match to TRBD2 (5 bases). V gave up 5 bases and J gave up 2 bases, with 14 bases separating them. CDR1 is SEHNR, CDR2 FQNEAQ, per germline (reference sequence). This CDR3 contains 15 residues. The CDR3 reads CASSTDRGPTDTQYF. As DNA, the CDR3 is TGTGCCAGCAGCACGGACCGGGGTCCCACAGATACGCAGTATTTT.

This clone was detected only once. This rearrangement joins TRBV9 to TRBJ2-1; 9 bases line up with TRBD2. The ends lost 0 bases at V and 10 bases at J; junction bases unmatched: 8. This CDR3 region has 15 residues. Germline V gives CDR1 SGDLS, CDR2 YYNGEE. The CDR3 DNA is TGTGCCAGCAGCGTAGTTGGGACTAGCCCTCGGGAGCAGTTCTTC. It is translated as CASSVVGTSPREQFF.

This clone has just one count. The chain joins TRBV30 to TRBJ1-1, with 7 bases identical to TRBD1. In germline, CDR1 is GTSNPN, CDR2 SVGIG (reference sequence). This CDR3 spans 15 amino acids. The V and J ends lost 3 bases and 2 bases, in that order; junction bases with no gene match: 9. CDR3 in DNA: TGTGCCTGGAGCCGAGGGGGGACAGCCAACACTGAAGCTTTCTTT. Translated, it gives CAWSRGGTANTEAFF.

The rearrangement links TRBV6-1 to TRBJ2-7; 9 positions agree with TRBD1. J was trimmed by 4 bases and V by 6 bases; bases with no gene match: 7. Germline V gene lookup returns CDR1 MNHNS and CDR2 SASEGT. The CDR3 covers 14 residues. The CDR3 loop is CASSTGGESYEQYF. For the CDR3, the DNA is TGTGCCAGCAGCACAGGGGGCGAGTCTTACGAGCAGTACTTC.

V usage is TRBV5-4 and J usage is TRBJ1-1; perhaps TRBD1 as D (5 bases). The CDR3 spans 13 residues. Germline-derived CDR1 and CDR2 are SGHNT and YYREEE (reference sequence). The ends were cut back, 1 base at V and 1 base at J, with 5 bases in the middle. Here the CDR3 DNA reads TGTGCCAGCAGCTTGCAGGGGAACACTGAAGCTTTCTTT. Protein product: CASSLQGNTEAFF.

J is TRBJ2-3 and V is TRBV7-9, with 11 bases that match TRBD1. The CDR3 consists of 16 residues. Germline V CDR1 and CDR2: SEHNR, FQNEAQ (reference sequence). Trimming removed 6 bases from V and 9 bases from J; junction bases left unmatched: 14. The CDR3 nucleotides are TGTGCCAGCAGTTACACCGGGACAGGGGGACTCGAGACGCAGTATTTT. Encoded protein: CASSYTGTGGLETQYF.

This chain uses TRBV6-1 with TRBJ1-5; D is possibly TRBD1 (5 bases). CDR3 length: 14 residues. Germline V CDR1 and CDR2: MNHNS, SASEGT. V was clipped by 6 bases and J by 0 bases, with 9 bases between them. This CDR3 reads CASRQGSSNQPQHF. DNA of the CDR3: TGTGCCAGCAGGCAGGGCAGTAGCAATCAGCCCCAGCATTTT.